The clone carrying this T cell receptor (beta chain) is judged medium-sized (0.01 to 0.1%). The entry originates in a study of T cells after somatic rescue of genetic block. TCRdb's table, derived via immunoSEQ multiplex PCR, lists solely in-frame clones and lacks some. This table holds more than 14,000 clones, around three quarters found once. The sample consisted of peripheral blood mononuclear cells (PBMCs). The sequence was obtained from a boy under 18.

The CDR3 reads CASSRGTVQETQYF. DNA for the CDR3: TGTGCCAGCAGCCGGGGGACGGTCCAAGAGACCCAGTACTTC. This chain uses TRBV7-9 with TRBJ2-5; tentatively, D is TRBD2 (6 bases). The germline gives CDR1 SEHNR, CDR2 FQNEAQ (reference sequence). This CDR3 region has 14 residues. The V and J ends lost 5 bases and 1 base respectively, with 11 bases between them.